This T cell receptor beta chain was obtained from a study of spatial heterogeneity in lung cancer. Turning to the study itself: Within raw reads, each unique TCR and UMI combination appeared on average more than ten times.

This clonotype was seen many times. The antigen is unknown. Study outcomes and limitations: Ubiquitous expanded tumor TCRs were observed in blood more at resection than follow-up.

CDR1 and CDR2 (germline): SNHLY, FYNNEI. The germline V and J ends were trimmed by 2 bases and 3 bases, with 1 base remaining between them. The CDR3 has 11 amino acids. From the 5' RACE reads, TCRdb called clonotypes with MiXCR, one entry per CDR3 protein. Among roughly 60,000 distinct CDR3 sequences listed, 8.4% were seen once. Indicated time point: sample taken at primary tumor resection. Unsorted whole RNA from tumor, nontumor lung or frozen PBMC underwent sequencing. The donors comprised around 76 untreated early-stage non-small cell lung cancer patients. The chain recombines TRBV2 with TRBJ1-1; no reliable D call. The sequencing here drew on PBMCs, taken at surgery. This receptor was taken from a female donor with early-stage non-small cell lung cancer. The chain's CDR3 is CASSEYTEAFF. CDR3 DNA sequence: TGTGCCAGCAGTGAATACACTGAAGCTTTCTTT.